This TCR beta chain was observed in a study of blood T cell repertoires in COVID-19. The assay was immunoSEQ multiplex PCR, and TCRdb's table has in-frame clones only and misses some. Of about 83,000 clones listed, approximately 81% are singletons. This clonotype was sampled from a woman over 75 with acute or convalescent COVID-19. Input material: peripheral blood.

Written as DNA, the CDR3 is TGTGCCAGCACCCTGGGGGGGGGCCTTAATACGCAGTATTTT. Encoded protein: CASTLGGGLNTQYF. The gene calls are TRBV6-5 and TRBJ2-3; weak D call: TRBD2 (7 bases). Germline loops: CDR1 MNHEY, CDR2 SVGAGI. The CDR3 covers 14 residues. Deletions cut 7 bases from V and 7 bases from J, with 18 bases between.